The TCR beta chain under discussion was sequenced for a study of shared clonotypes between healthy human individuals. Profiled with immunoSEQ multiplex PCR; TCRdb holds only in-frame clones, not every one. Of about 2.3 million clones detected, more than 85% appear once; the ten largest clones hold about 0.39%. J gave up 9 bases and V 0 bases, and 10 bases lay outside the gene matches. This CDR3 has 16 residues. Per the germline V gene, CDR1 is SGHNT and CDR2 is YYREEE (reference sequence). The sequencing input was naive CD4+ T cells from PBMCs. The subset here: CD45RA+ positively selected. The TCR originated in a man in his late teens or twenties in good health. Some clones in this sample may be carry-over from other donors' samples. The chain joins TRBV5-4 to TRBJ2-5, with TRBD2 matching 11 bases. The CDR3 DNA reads TGTGCCAGCAGCTTGGGGACTAGCGGGTACCTTGGGGCCCAGTACTTC. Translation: CASSLGTSGYLGAQYF.